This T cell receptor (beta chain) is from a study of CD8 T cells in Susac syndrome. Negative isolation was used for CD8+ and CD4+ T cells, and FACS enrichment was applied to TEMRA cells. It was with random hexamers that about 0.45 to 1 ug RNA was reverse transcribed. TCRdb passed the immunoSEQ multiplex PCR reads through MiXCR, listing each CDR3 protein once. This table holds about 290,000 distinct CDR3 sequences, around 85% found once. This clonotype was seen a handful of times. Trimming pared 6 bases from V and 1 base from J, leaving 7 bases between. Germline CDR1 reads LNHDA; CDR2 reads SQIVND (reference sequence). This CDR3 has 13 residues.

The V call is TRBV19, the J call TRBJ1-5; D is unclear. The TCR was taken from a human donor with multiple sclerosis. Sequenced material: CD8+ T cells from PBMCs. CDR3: CASSQFSNQPQHF. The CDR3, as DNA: TGTGCCAGTAGCCAATTCAGCAATCAGCCCCAGCATTTT.